The clone carrying this TCR beta chain showed up just a few times. Its antigen is still unknown. These data are taken from a study of T-cell memory formation after mild COVID-19. General study results and limits: Later expanders leaned toward CD4+, whereas clones contracting from day 15 to 85 were balanced CD4/CD8. Day 37-peaking second-wave clones had unconfirmed SARS-CoV-2 specificity. The study detected some responding clones in pre-infection memory, suggesting cross-reactive memory joined.

One entry per CDR3 protein results from TCRdb running MiXCR on the 5' RACE reads. The sample lists hundreds of thousands of distinct CDR3 sequences; 8% to 9% were seen once. The CDR3 totals 16 residues. V gave up 4 bases and J gave up 4 bases, with 19 bases separating them. This chain joins TRBV12-3 or TRBV12-4 and TRBJ1-2; D perhaps matches TRBD1 (6 bases). The sample was PBMCs or a T cell subset sorted from them (not recorded which). The receptor was isolated from a man aged 18 to 35 who had mild COVID-19 (a few samples of this study predate the infection). Cell type and time point are not known. The DNA for the CDR3 is TGTGCCAGCAGTTGGTCCGGACAGTACACGTTCTATGGCTACACCTTC. Residues: CASSWSGQYTFYGYTF.